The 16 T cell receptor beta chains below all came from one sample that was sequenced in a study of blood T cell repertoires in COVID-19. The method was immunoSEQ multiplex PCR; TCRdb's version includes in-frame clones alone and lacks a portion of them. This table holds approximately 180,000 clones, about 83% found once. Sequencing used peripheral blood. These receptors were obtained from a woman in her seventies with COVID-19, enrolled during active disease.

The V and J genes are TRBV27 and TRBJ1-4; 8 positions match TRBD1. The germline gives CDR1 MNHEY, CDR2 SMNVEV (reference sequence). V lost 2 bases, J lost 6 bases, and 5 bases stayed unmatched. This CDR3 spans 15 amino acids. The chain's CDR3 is CASSLEGQGHEKLFF. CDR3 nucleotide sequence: TGTGCCAGCAGTTTAGAAGGACAGGGTCATGAAAAACTGTTTTTT. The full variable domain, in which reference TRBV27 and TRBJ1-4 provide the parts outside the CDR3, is EAQVTQNPRYLITVTGKKLTVTCSQNMNHEYMSWYRQDPGLGLRQIYYSMNVEVTDKGDVPEGYKVSRKEKRNFPLILESPSPNQTSLYFCASSLEGQGHEKLFFGSGTQLSVL.

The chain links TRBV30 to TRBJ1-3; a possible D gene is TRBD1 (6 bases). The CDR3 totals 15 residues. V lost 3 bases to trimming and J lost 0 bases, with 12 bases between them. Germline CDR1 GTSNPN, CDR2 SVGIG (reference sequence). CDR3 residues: CAWSRGGGSGNTIYF. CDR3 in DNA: TGTGCCTGGAGCCGAGGGGGGGGCTCTGGAAACACCATATATTTT.

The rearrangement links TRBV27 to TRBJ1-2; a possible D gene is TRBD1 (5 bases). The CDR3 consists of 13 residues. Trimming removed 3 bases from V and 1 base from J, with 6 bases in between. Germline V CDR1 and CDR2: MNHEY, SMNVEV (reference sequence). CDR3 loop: CASSLTVNYGYTF. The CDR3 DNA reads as TGTGCCAGCAGTTTGACAGTTAACTATGGCTACACCTTC.

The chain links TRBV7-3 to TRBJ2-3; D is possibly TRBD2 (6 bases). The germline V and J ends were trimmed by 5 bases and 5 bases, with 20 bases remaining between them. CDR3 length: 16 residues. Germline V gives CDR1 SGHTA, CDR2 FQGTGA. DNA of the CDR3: TGTGCCAGCAGCCTGGATATGGGACTGGGTGAAGATACGCAGTATTTT. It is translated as CASSLDMGLGEDTQYF. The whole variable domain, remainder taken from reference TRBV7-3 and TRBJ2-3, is GAGVSQTPSNKVTEKGKYVELRCDPISGHTALYWYRQSLGQGPEFLIYFQGTGAADDSGLPNDRFFAVRPEGSVSTLKIQRTERGDSAVYLCASSLDMGLGEDTQYFGPGTRLTVL.

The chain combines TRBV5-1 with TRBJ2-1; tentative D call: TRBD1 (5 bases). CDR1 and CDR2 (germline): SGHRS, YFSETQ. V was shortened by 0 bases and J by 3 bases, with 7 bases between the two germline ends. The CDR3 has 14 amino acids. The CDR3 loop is CASSLADSYNEQFF. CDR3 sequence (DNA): TGCGCCAGCAGCTTGGCCGACAGCTACAATGAGCAGTTCTTC.

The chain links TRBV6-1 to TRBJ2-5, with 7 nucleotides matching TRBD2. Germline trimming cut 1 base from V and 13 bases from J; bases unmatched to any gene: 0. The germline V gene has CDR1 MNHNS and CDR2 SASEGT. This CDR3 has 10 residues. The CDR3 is CASSEGGGYF. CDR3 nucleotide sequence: TGTGCCAGCAGTGAAGGCGGGGGGTACTTC.

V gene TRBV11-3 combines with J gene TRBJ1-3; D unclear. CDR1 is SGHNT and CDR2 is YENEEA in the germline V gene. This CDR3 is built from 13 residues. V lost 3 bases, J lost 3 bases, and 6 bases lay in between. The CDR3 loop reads CASSLTGGNTIYF. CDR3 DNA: TGTGCCAGCAGCTTGACTGGTGGAAACACCATATATTTT.

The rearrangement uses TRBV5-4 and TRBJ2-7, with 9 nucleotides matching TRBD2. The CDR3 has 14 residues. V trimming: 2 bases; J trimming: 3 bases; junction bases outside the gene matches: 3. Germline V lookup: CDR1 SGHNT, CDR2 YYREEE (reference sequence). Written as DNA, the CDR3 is TGTGCCAGCAGCTTAAGCGGGGGGCACTACGAGCAGTACTTC. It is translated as CASSLSGGHYEQYF. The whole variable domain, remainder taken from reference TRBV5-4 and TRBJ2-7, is ETGVTQSPTHLIKTRGQQVTLRCSSQSGHNTVSWYQQALGQGPQFIFQYYREEENGRGNFPPRFSGLQFPNYSSELNVNALELDDSALYLCASSLSGGHYEQYFGPGTRLTVT.

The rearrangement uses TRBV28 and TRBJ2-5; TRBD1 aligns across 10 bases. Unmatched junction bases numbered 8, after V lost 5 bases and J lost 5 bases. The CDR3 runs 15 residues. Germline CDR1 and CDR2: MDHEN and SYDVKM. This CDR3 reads CASSLRTGGSETQYF. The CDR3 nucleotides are TGTGCCAGCAGTCTCCGGACAGGGGGTTCTGAGACCCAGTACTTC.

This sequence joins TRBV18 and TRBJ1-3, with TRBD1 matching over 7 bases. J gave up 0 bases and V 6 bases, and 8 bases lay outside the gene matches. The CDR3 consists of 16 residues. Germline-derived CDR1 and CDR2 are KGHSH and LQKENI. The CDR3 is CASSPTGTNSGNTIYF. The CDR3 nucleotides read TGTGCCAGCTCCCCGACAGGGACAAACTCTGGAAACACCATATATTTT.

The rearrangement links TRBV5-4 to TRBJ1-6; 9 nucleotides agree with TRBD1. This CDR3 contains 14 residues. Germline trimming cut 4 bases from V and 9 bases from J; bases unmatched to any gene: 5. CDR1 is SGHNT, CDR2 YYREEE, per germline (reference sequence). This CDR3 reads CASSQQGAGSPLHF. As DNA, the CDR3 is TGTGCCAGCAGCCAACAGGGGGCGGGTTCACCCCTCCACTTT.

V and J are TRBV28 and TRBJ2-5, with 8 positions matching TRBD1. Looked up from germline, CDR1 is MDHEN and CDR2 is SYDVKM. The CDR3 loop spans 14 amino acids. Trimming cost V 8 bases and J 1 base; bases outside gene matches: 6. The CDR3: CASRKTGGQETQYF. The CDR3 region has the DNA TGTGCCAGCCGTAAAACAGGGGGCCAAGAGACCCAGTACTTC. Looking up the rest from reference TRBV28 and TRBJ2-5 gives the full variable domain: DVKVTQSSRYLVKRTGEKVFLECVQDMDHENMFWYRQDPGLGLRLIYFSYDVKMKEKGDIPEGYSVSREKKERFSLILESASTNQTSMYLCASRKTGGQETQYFGPGTRLLVL.

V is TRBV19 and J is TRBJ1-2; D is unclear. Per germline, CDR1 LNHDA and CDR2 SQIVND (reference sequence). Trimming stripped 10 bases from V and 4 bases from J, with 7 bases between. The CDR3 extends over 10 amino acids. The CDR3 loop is CATGGYGYTF. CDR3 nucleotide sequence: TGTGCCACCGGAGGCTATGGCTACACCTTC.

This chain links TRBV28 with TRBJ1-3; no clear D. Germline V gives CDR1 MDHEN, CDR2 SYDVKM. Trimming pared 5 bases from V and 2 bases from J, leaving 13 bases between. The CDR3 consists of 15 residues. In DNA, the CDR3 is TGTGCCAGCAGTGGCCGTTCGCCCCCTGGAAACACCATATATTTT. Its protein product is CASSGRSPPGNTIYF.

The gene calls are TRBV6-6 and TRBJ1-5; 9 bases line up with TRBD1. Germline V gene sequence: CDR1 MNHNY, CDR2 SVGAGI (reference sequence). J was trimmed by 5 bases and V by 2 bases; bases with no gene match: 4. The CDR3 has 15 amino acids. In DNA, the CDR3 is TGTGCCAGCAGTTACGAGGGACAGGGCGATCAGCCCCAGCATTTT. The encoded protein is CASSYEGQGDQPQHF.

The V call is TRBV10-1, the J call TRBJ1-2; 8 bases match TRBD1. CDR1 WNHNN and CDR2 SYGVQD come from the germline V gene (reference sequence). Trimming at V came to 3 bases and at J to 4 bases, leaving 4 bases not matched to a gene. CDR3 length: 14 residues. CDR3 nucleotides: TGCGCCAGCAGTGAATACAGGGGGTGCTATGGCTACACCTTC. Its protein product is CASSEYRGCYGYTF.